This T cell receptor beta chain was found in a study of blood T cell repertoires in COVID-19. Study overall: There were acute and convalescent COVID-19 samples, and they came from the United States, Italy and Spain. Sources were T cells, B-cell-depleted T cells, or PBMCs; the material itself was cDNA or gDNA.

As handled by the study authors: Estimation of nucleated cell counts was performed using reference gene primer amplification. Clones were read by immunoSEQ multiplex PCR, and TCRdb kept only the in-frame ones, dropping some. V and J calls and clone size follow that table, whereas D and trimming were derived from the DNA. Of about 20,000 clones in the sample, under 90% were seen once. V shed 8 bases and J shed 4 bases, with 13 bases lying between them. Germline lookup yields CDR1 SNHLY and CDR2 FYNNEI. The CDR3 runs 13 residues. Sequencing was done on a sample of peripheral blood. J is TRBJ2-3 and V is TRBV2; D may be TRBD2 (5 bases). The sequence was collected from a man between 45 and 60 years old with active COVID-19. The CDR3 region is CASAGRTSDTQYF. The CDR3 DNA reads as TGTGCCAGCGCGGGCCGAACCTCAGATACGCAGTATTTT.